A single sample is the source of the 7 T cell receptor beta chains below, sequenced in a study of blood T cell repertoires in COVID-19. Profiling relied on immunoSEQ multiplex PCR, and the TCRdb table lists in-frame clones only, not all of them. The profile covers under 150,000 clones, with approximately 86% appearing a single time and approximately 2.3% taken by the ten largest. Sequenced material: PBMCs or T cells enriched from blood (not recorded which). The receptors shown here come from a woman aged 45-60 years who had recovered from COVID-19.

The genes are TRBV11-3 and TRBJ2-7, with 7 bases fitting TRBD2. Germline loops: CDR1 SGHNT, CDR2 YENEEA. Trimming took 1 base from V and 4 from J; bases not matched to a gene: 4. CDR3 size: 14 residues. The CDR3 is CASSLGLAAYEQYF. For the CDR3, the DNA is TGTGCCAGCAGCTTAGGACTAGCCGCATACGAGCAGTACTTC.

This CDR3 reads CASSLGLAGVSSYNEQFF. DNA for the CDR3: TGTGCCAGCAGCTTAGGACTAGCGGGGGTGAGCTCCTACAATGAGCAGTTCTTC. J is TRBJ2-1 and V is TRBV7-2; 12 bases map to TRBD2. V trimming: 1 base; J trimming: 0 bases; junction bases outside the gene matches: 4. The germline gives CDR1 SGHTA, CDR2 FQGNSA. This CDR3 has 18 residues.

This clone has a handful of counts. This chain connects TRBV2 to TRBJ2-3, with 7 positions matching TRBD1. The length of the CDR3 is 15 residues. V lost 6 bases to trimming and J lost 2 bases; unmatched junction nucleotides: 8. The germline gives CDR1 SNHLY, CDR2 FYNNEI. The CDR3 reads CASSRVGGYTDTQYF. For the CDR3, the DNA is TGTGCCAGCAGCCGTGTAGGGGGCTACACAGATACGCAGTATTTT. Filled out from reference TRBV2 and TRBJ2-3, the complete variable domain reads EPEVTQTPSHQVTQMGQEVILRCVPISNHLYFYWYRQILGQKVEFLVSFYNNEISEKSEIFDDQFSVERPDGSNFTLKIRSTKLEDSAMYFCASSRVGGYTDTQYFGPGTRLTVL.

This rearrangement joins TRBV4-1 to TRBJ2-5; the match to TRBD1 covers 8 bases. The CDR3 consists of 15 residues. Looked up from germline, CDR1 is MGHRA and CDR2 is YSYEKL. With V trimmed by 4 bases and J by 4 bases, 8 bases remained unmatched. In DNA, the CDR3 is TGCGCCAGCAGCCCCCGGCAGGGGGCGGGAGAGACCCAGTACTTC. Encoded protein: CASSPRQGAGETQYF.

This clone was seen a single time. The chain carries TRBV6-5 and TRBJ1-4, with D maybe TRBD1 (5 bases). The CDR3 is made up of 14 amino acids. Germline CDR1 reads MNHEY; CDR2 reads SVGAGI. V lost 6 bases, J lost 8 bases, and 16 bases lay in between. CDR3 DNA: TGTGCCAGCAGCCGGACACCCGCTGGGGAAAAACTGTTTTTT. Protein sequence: CASSRTPAGEKLFF.

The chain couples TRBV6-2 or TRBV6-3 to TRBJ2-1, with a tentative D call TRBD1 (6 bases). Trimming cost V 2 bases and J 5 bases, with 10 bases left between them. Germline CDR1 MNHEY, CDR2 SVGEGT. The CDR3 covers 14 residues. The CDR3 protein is CASSYGQTHNEQFF. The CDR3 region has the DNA TGTGCCAGCAGTTACGGACAGACCCACAATGAGCAGTTCTTC.

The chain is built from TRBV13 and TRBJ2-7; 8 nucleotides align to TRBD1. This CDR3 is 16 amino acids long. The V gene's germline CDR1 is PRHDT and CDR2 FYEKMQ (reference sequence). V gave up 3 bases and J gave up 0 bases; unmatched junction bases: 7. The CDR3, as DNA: TGTGCCAGCAGCTTGACAGGGGCGGGTGGCTCCTACGAGCAGTACTTC. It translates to CASSLTGAGGSYEQYF.